This T cell receptor (beta chain) was found in a study of blood T cell repertoires in COVID-19. As for the study in general: Donors in the United States, Italy and Spain gave samples during acute or convalescent COVID-19.

Sequenced by immunoSEQ multiplex PCR; TCRdb stores in-frame clones only, minus some. This table holds under 450,000 clones, more than 75% found once. The receptor was derived from a human donor with acute or convalescent COVID-19. The donor label of this sample is uncertain. Specimen: peripheral blood.

Here the CDR3 DNA reads TGCGCCAGCAGCCAAGATTTCGAGAATGAGCAGTTCTTC. Its protein is CASSQDFENEQFF. The chain couples TRBV4-1 to TRBJ2-1; D is unclear. CDR1 and CDR2 (germline): MGHRA, YSYEKL. Trimming stripped 0 bases from V and 7 bases from J, with 7 bases between. The CDR3 extends over 13 amino acids.